What follows are 15 T cell receptor beta chains derived from one specimen sequenced in a study of graft-versus-host responses after intestinal transplantation. The assay was immunoSEQ multiplex PCR, and TCRdb's table has in-frame clones only and misses some. The data show 90,000 to 150,000 clones, around 93% seen once. Antigen specificity for these receptors is unknown. Sequenced material: unstimulated CD4+ T cells sorted from spleen or lymph node cells, taken before intestinal transplant. The receptors were sampled from a human donor who received an intestinal transplant.

This clone was detected only once. The V gene is TRBV5-6, the J gene TRBJ1-2, with 8 positions matching TRBD1. The J segment lost 6 bases and the V segment lost 4 bases, leaving 11 bases of the junction unmatched. CDR3 length: 15 amino acids. Per germline, CDR1 SGHDT and CDR2 YYEEEE. For the CDR3, the DNA is TGTGCCAGCAGCGCCCCGGACAGGGTTATCCATGGCTACACCTTC. It is translated as CASSAPDRVIHGYTF.

With respect to this clone: Other nucleotide sequences in the sample specify the same CDR3. This chain joins TRBV20-1 and TRBJ2-5; D ambiguous. The CDR3 runs 10 residues. Germline-derived CDR1 and CDR2 are DFQATT and SNEGSKA (reference sequence). Trimming removed 2 bases at V and 4 bases at J, with 2 bases between. In DNA form, the CDR3 reads TGCAGTGCTAGACGAGAGACCCAGTACTTC. The encoded protein is CSARRETQYF.

V and J are TRBV27 and TRBJ2-1; 8 positions agree with TRBD2. With 5 bases clipped from V and 5 bases from J, the junction kept 8 bases outside the gene matches. CDR1 MNHEY and CDR2 SMNVEV come from the germline V gene (reference sequence). The CDR3 runs 15 residues. CDR3 protein: CASSAWTSPDNEQFF. The CDR3 DNA follows: TGTGCCAGCAGTGCCTGGACTAGCCCCGACAATGAGCAGTTCTTC.

This clone was observed a single time. The gene calls are TRBV7-9 and TRBJ2-4, with 11 bases lining up with TRBD2. The length of the CDR3 is 15 residues. Unmatched junction bases numbered 8, after V lost 4 bases and J lost 9 bases. CDR1 SEHNR and CDR2 FQNEAQ come from the germline V gene (reference sequence). CDR3 bases: TGTGCCAGCAGCTCCACCACTAGCGGGAGTAGCATTCAGTACTTC. It specifies CASSSTTSGSSIQYF.

The chain links TRBV9 to TRBJ2-1, with no clear D. V gave up 0 bases and J gave up 3 bases, with 10 bases separating them. Germline lookup yields CDR1 SGDLS and CDR2 YYNGEE. The CDR3 is 15 residues long. The DNA of the CDR3 is TGTGCCAGCAGCGTAGTTGGTGAAGGCTACAATGAGCAGTTCTTC. Translation gives CASSVVGEGYNEQFF.

This chain links TRBV6-4 with TRBJ1-1, with 7 bases lining up with TRBD1. This CDR3 spans 15 amino acids. V lost 4 bases to trimming and J lost 5 bases; unmatched junction nucleotides: 10. CDR1 is MRHNA and CDR2 is SNTAGT in the germline V gene. The CDR3 DNA sequence: TGTGCCAGCAGTGCCCTTCAGGGGGGTAGGACTGAAGCTTTCTTT. This gives the protein CASSALQGGRTEAFF.

The chain couples TRBV6-1 to TRBJ1-4; no clear D gene. V shed 1 base and J shed 5 bases, with 14 bases lying between them. Looked up from germline, CDR1 is MNHNS and CDR2 is SASEGT. The CDR3 spans 16 residues. The chain's CDR3 is CASSEGSWRENEKLFF. CDR3 coding DNA: TGTGCCAGCAGTGAAGGGTCGTGGAGGGAAAATGAAAAACTGTTTTTT.

The chain carries TRBV25-1 and TRBJ1-1, with unresolved D. There are 12 residues in the CDR3. The V gene's germline CDR1 is MGHDK and CDR2 SYGVNS. V gave up 6 bases and J gave up 2 bases, with 7 bases separating them. Written as DNA, the CDR3 is TGTGCCAGCAGCAGCTACAACACTGAAGCTTTCTTT. It translates to CASSSYNTEAFF.

The rearrangement uses TRBV5-1 and TRBJ2-3, with 7 positions matching TRBD2. Germline V CDR1 and CDR2: SGHRS, YFSETQ. This CDR3 has 16 amino acids. J was trimmed by 1 base and V by 3 bases; bases with no gene match: 8. CDR3 nucleotides: TGCGCCAGCAGCTCTGGGGCGGGAGACGGCACAGATACGCAGTATTTT. The encoded protein is CASSSGAGDGTDTQYF.

The count of this clone is one. V usage is TRBV5-1 and J usage is TRBJ2-2, with D possibly being TRBD1 (5 bases). Between the trimmed V and J ends, which lost 1 base and 1 base, there was a span of 8 bases. The CDR3 has 15 amino acids. CDR1 SGHRS and CDR2 YFSETQ come from the germline V gene. The CDR3 region has the DNA TGCGCCAGCAGCTTGAAACAGGAGAACACCGGGGAGCTGTTTTTT. Residues: CASSLKQENTGELFF.

This clone was observed a single time. The V gene is TRBV5-1, the J gene TRBJ2-3; TRBD2 might be the D (6 bases). Germline V gene data show CDR1 as SGHRS and CDR2 as YFSETQ. This CDR3 spans 16 amino acids. Between the trimmed V and J ends, which lost 8 bases and 1 base, there was a span of 20 bases. Written as DNA, the CDR3 is TGCGCCAGTAACGCTTGGGAGGAAAGAGGCACAGATACGCAGTATTTT. Amino acids: CASNAWEERGTDTQYF.

Regarding this clone: One junction end disagrees with the germline gene, perhaps due to a read error. The chain links TRBV10-3 to TRBJ2-1, with 9 positions matching TRBD2. The CDR3 is 16 residues long. The germline V gene has CDR1 ENHRY and CDR2 SYGVKD. CDR3 DNA sequence: TGTGCCATCAGTGAGTCTCGGTTAGCCACTGCGGGGGGGAAAATCTTC. This gives the protein CAISESRLATAGGKIF.

This clone was counted once. This chain uses TRBV7-2 with TRBJ2-3; D gene uncertain. Germline loops: CDR1 SGHTA, CDR2 FQGNSA. The length of the CDR3 is 17 residues. With 5 bases removed from V and 6 bases from J, the gap between germline ends came to 24 bases. CDR3 loop: CASSPRPRLLIGDTQYF. In DNA form, the CDR3 reads TGTGCCAGCAGCCCACGCCCTAGGCTCCTGATAGGGGATACGCAGTATTTT.

V gene TRBV9 combines with J gene TRBJ2-2; D not certain. This CDR3 spans 13 amino acids. V lost 1 base and J 4 bases, leaving 5 bases between the germline ends. Germline CDR1 and CDR2: SGDLS and YYNGEE. CDR3 DNA: TGTGCCAGCAGCGTACTAGGCACCGGGGAGCTGTTTTTT. Its translation is CASSVLGTGELFF.

The chain combines TRBV11-2 with TRBJ2-1; 9 bases fit TRBD1. CDR3 length: 16 residues. Germline CDR1 is SGHAT and CDR2 is FQNNGV. The trim removed 4 bases at V and 7 bases at J, leaving 11 bases unmatched. CDR3 residues: CASSSRPGTGSNEQFF. The CDR3, as DNA: TGTGCCAGCAGCTCGCGCCCGGGGACAGGGAGTAATGAGCAGTTCTTC.